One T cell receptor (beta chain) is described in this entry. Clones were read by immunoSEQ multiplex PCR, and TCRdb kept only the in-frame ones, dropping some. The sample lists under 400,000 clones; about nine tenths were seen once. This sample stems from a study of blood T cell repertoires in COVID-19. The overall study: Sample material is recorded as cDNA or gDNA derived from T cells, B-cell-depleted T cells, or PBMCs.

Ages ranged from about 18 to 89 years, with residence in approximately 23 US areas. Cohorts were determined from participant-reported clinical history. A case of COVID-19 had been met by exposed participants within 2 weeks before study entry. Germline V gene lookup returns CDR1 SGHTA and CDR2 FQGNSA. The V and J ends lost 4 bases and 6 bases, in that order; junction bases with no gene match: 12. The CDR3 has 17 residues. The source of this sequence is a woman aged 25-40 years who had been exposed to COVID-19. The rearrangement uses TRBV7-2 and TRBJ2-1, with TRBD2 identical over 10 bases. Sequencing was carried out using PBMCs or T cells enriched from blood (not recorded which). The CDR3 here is CASSSTESGRVSNEQFF. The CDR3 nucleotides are TGTGCCAGCAGCTCCACCGAGAGCGGGAGGGTTAGCAATGAGCAGTTCTTC.